Presented here are 28 T cell receptor beta chains from one specimen sequenced in a study of identical twins. Each CDR3 protein is one row after TCRdb ran MiXCR on the 5' RACE reads. The profile shows 450,000 to 600,000 distinct CDR3 sequences, about 20% of them singletons. These same data were also listed under a study on yellow fever vaccine responses in identical twins.

The material sequenced was CD4+ T cells sorted from blood. The source of these receptors is a young woman in good health.

There are many counts of this clonotype. J is TRBJ1-1 and V is TRBV5-5; no firm D call. Per the germline V gene, CDR1 is SGHKS and CDR2 is YYEKEE (reference sequence). V shed 7 bases and J shed 0 bases, with 19 bases lying between them. The CDR3 is made up of 16 amino acids. CDR3 sequence: CASRLEGQIMNTEAFF. The DNA of the CDR3 is TGTGCCAGCCGACTTGAAGGGCAGATCATGAACACTGAAGCTTTCTTT. Looking up the rest from reference TRBV5-5 and TRBJ1-1 gives the full variable domain: DAGVTQSPTHLIKTRGQQVTLRCSPISGHKSVSWYQQVLGQGPQFIFQYYEKEERGRGNFPDRFSARQFPNYSSELNVNALLLGDSALYLCASRLEGQIMNTEAFFGQGTRLTVV.

The chain employs TRBV4-1 and TRBJ2-1; TRBD2 aligns across 8 bases. Looked up from germline, CDR1 is MGHRA and CDR2 is YSYEKL. V lost 0 bases and J lost 5; bases outside the gene matches: 12. The CDR3 length is 18 residues. The CDR3 DNA sequence: TGCGCCAGCAGCCAAGATTTAATCGGGGGGGCCGTAAACAATGAGCAGTTCTTC. This translates into CASSQDLIGGAVNNEQFF.

The chain combines TRBV5-1 with TRBJ2-3, with 10 positions matching TRBD2. The CDR3 spans 15 residues. J gave up 4 bases and V 1 base, and 3 bases lay outside the gene matches. Germline loops: CDR1 SGHRS, CDR2 YFSETQ. The DNA of the CDR3 is TGCGCCAGCAGCTTGACTAGCGGGATCGCAGATACGCAGTATTTT. Protein: CASSLTSGIADTQYF. The variable domain in full, completed from reference TRBV5-1 and TRBJ2-3, reads KAGVTQTPRYLIKTRGQQVTLSCSPISGHRSVSWYQQTPGQGLQFLFEYFSETQRNKGNFPGRFSGRQFSNSRSEMNVSTLELGDSALYLCASSLTSGIADTQYFGPGTRLTVL.

This clonotype has more than one count but fewer than ten. The rearrangement links TRBV5-1 to TRBJ2-1; TRBD2 agrees at 12 bases. Germline assignment: CDR1 SGHRS and CDR2 YFSETQ. V shed 0 bases and J 6 bases; nucleotides not matched to a gene: 4. The CDR3 contains 16 residues. CDR3 bases: TGCGCCAGCAGCTTGGACCTAGCGGGAGGGAGCAATGAGCAGTTCTTC. Protein sequence: CASSLDLAGGSNEQFF.

The V gene is TRBV15, the J gene TRBJ2-1, with TRBD2 matching 11 bases. Trimming removed 5 bases from V and 5 bases from J; junction bases left unmatched: 8. CDR1 LNHNV and CDR2 YYDKDF come from the germline V gene (reference sequence). The CDR3 runs to 16 residues. For the CDR3, the DNA is TGTGCCACCAGCCTCGGGGTAGCGGGAGGGAACAATGAGCAGTTCTTC. This translates into CATSLGVAGGNNEQFF. The variable domain in full, completed from reference TRBV15 and TRBJ2-1, reads DAMVIQNPRYQVTQFGKPVTLSCSQTLNHNVMYWYQQKSSQAPKLLFHYYDKDFNNEADTPDNFQSRRPNTSFCFLDIRSPGLGDTAMYLCATSLGVAGGNNEQFFGPGTRLTVL.

This clonotype has a handful of counts. The chain joins TRBV5-1 to TRBJ1-6; perhaps TRBD1 as D (5 bases). Trimming stripped 1 base from V and 6 bases from J, with 8 bases between. The CDR3 totals 14 residues. Looked up from germline, CDR1 is SGHRS and CDR2 is YFSETQ. The CDR3 spells CASSLSDSNSPLHF. DNA of the CDR3: TGCGCCAGCAGCTTGTCCGACAGTAATTCACCCCTCCACTTT.

This clonotype was counted between two and nine times. This rearrangement joins TRBV7-9 to TRBJ2-2; either TRBD1 or TRBD2 may fit D (5 bases each). CDR3 length: 11 residues. Looked up from germline, CDR1 is SEHNR and CDR2 is FQNEAQ (reference sequence). This chain's CDR3 is CAEGRTGELFF. The CDR3 DNA reads TGTGCAGAGGGACGAACCGGGGAGCTGTTTTTT.

This clonotype occurred a few times. The chain links TRBV7-2 to TRBJ2-1; 8 bases line up with TRBD2. The CDR3 totals 14 residues. Germline trimming cut 1 base from V and 9 bases from J; bases unmatched to any gene: 5. Germline lookup yields CDR1 SGHTA and CDR2 FQGNSA. This chain's CDR3 is CASSLDGTRVEQFF. The CDR3 DNA sequence: TGTGCCAGCAGCTTAGACGGGACTAGGGTTGAGCAGTTCTTC.

The rearrangement links TRBV20-1 to TRBJ2-3, with 13 nucleotides matching TRBD2. After removal of 3 bases from V and 5 bases from J, the junction contained 11 bases not matched to a gene. Looked up from germline, CDR1 is DFQATT and CDR2 is SNEGSKA (reference sequence). The CDR3 length is 17 residues. In DNA, the CDR3 is TGCAGTGCTAGCCTCCTGCCGGGACTAGCGGGAATAGATACGCAGTATTTT. Protein sequence: CSASLLPGLAGIDTQYF.

The gene calls are TRBV7-8 and TRBJ2-4, with D possibly being TRBD1 or TRBD2 (5 bases each). V lost 4 bases and J 8 bases, leaving 18 bases between the germline ends. Germline V CDR1 and CDR2: SGHVS, FQNEAQ. The CDR3 loop spans 15 amino acids. CDR3 in amino acids: CASSWSGGWVDIQYF. The DNA of the CDR3 is TGTGCCAGCAGCTGGAGTGGGGGTTGGGTCGACATTCAGTACTTC.

In its sample, this clonotype was seen a few times. This chain uses TRBV25-1 with TRBJ2-7; 11 bases agree with TRBD2. The V gene end was trimmed by 2 bases and the J gene end by 7 bases; junction bases not matched to a gene: 7. CDR1 and CDR2 from the germline V gene are MGHDK and SYGVNS. The CDR3 runs 15 residues. The DNA for the CDR3 is TGTGCCAGCAGTGAACCCATAGCGGGAGGGGGTGAGCAGTACTTC. It yields the protein CASSEPIAGGGEQYF.

This clonotype was counted only a few times. At one end, the junction sequence differs from germline, possibly due to a read error. The chain couples TRBV6-1 to TRBJ1-2, with D maybe TRBD1 (6 bases). Germline CDR1 reads MNHNS; CDR2 reads SASEGT. The CDR3 has 13 amino acids. Here the CDR3 reads CARRGGVSYGYTF. CDR3 sequence (DNA): TGTGCCCGCAGGGGTGGAGTTTCCTATGGCTACACCTTC.

V is TRBV18 and J is TRBJ2-3; no firm D call. In germline, CDR1 is KGHSH, CDR2 LQKENI. The CDR3 totals 20 residues. V was cut by 1 base and J by 2 bases, with 25 bases left in between. The CDR3 protein is CASSPRPAPNRYLLTDTQYF. CDR3 sequence (DNA): TGTGCCAGCTCACCACGACCAGCCCCGAATCGATATCTACTCACAGATACGCAGTATTTT.

CDR3: CASSIGGSPSTDTQYF. The CDR3, as DNA: TGTGCCAGTAGTATAGGAGGCAGCCCCTCCACAGATACGCAGTATTTT. V gene TRBV19 combines with J gene TRBJ2-3; D is unresolved. Per germline, CDR1 LNHDA and CDR2 SQIVND (reference sequence). V was trimmed by 1 base and J by 2 bases, leaving 13 bases between them. CDR3 length: 16 amino acids. Full variable domain (remainder filled in from reference TRBV19 and TRBJ2-3): DGGITQSPKYLFRKEGQNVTLSCEQNLNHDAMYWYRQDPGQGLRLIYYSQIVNDFQKGDIAEGYSVSREKKESFPLTVTSAQKNPTAFYLCASSIGGSPSTDTQYFGPGTRLTVL.

This clonotype was seen more than once but under ten times. The rearrangement uses TRBV2 and TRBJ2-1; 12 bases align to TRBD2. The CDR3 extends over 15 amino acids. Germline V gives CDR1 SNHLY, CDR2 FYNNEI. With 7 bases clipped from V and 6 bases from J, the junction kept 7 bases outside the gene matches. The CDR3, as DNA: TGTGCCAGCATCCAGGCTAGCGGGAGGGGCAATGAGCAGTTCTTC. It codes for CASIQASGRGNEQFF.

This chain joins TRBV11-3 and TRBJ2-5; 9 bases fit TRBD1. V gave up 1 base and J gave up 4 bases; unmatched junction bases: 4. Germline V gives CDR1 SGHNT, CDR2 YENEEA. The CDR3 sequence is 15 residues long. CDR3 sequence (DNA): TGTGCCAGCAGCTTAGGGGACAGGGAACGAGAGACCCAGTACTTC. This codes for CASSLGDRERETQYF.

The rearrangement links TRBV20-1 to TRBJ2-1; 8 bases map to TRBD1. Germline trimming cut 6 bases from V and 8 bases from J; bases unmatched to any gene: 6. Germline V gene data show CDR1 as DFQATT and CDR2 as SNEGSKA (reference sequence). This CDR3 has 12 residues. CDR3 nucleotide sequence: TGCAGTGCCCAGGACAGGGTGGATGAGCAGTTCTTC. Its translation: CSAQDRVDEQFF.

This chain uses TRBV15 with TRBJ2-7, with D uncertain. Per germline, CDR1 LNHNV and CDR2 YYDKDF (reference sequence). V gave up 3 bases and J gave up 6 bases, with 18 bases separating them. The CDR3 length is 15 residues. This CDR3 reads CATSSQSFNLREQYF. CDR3 nucleotide sequence: TGTGCCACCAGCAGCCAGTCGTTTAATCTCCGCGAGCAGTACTTC.

This clonotype has at least ten counts. This chain links TRBV24-1 with TRBJ1-5; D is unresolved. Trimming took 3 bases from V and 11 from J, leaving 13 bases between them. Germline CDR1 reads KGHDR; CDR2 reads SFDVKD. This CDR3 region has 13 residues. DNA for the CDR3: TGTGCCACCAGTGATGATGTAGGGAATTCCCAGCATTTT. Translated, it gives CATSDDVGNSQHF.

V usage is TRBV7-6 and J usage is TRBJ2-7; D is tentatively TRBD1 or TRBD2 (6 bases each). V lost 4 bases and J 4 bases, leaving 14 bases between the germline ends. CDR1 and CDR2 (germline): SGHVS, FNYEAQ. CDR3 size: 14 residues. Here the CDR3 reads CASSSRGGGYEQYF. The CDR3 DNA is TGTGCCAGCAGCTCCAGGGGTGGAGGGTACGAGCAGTACTTC.

V gene TRBV6-1 combines with J gene TRBJ2-1; the D gene is possibly TRBD1 (5 bases). The CDR3 loop spans 12 amino acids. Per germline, CDR1 MNHNS and CDR2 SASEGT. The V end lost 7 bases, the J end lost 7 bases, and 11 bases lay between the germline ends. This CDR3 is CASMGRDNEQFF. The CDR3 DNA reads as TGTGCCAGCATGGGCAGGGATAATGAGCAGTTCTTC.

V gene TRBV20-1 combines with J gene TRBJ1-1; no clear D gene. Germline loops: CDR1 DFQATT, CDR2 SNEGSKA (reference sequence). The V and J ends lost 4 bases and 1 base respectively, with 4 bases between them. CDR3 size: 11 residues. CDR3 nucleotide sequence: TGCAGTGCTAACAAGAACACTGAAGCTTTCTTT. Protein sequence: CSANKNTEAFF.

The chain is built from TRBV3-1 and TRBJ2-1, with 9 nucleotides matching TRBD2. J gave up 1 base and V 4 bases, and 5 bases lay outside the gene matches. The CDR3 has 16 residues. Germline V gene sequence: CDR1 LGHDT, CDR2 YNNKEL (reference sequence). The CDR3 region is CASSPPSGRSYNEQFF. The CDR3 DNA follows: TGTGCCAGCAGCCCCCCGAGCGGGAGGTCCTACAATGAGCAGTTCTTC.

A word on this clonotype: The junction departs from germline at one end; a sequencing error may be responsible. The chain couples TRBV12-3 or TRBV12-4 to TRBJ2-3, with 12 bases lining up with TRBD2. The CDR3 is made up of 16 amino acids. The DNA for the CDR3 is TGTGCCAGCACCCCGCGACTAGCGGGGGTATCAGATGCGCAGTATTTT. Protein sequence: CASTPRLAGVSDAQYF.

This clonotype was counted a few times. The chain has TRBV20-1 and TRBJ1-2, with TRBD1 identical over 10 bases. The CDR3 consists of 13 residues. The germline V gene has CDR1 DFQATT and CDR2 SNEGSKA (reference sequence). The trim removed 6 bases at V and 4 bases at J, leaving 5 bases unmatched. The CDR3 spells CSAPDRGGYGYTF. Written as DNA, the CDR3 is TGCAGTGCCCCGGACAGGGGGGGCTATGGCTACACCTTC.

This clonotype was counted a few times. V usage is TRBV10-3 and J usage is TRBJ2-2; D not certain. The length of the CDR3 is 12 residues. Germline V gives CDR1 ENHRY, CDR2 SYGVKD. V was cut by 2 bases and J by 7 bases, with 5 bases left in between. CDR3 region: CAISEGLGELFF. The DNA of the CDR3 is TGTGCCATCAGTGAGGGGCTCGGGGAGCTGTTTTTT.

This chain links TRBV29-1 with TRBJ2-7, with TRBD2 identical over 13 bases. Germline trimming cut 8 bases from V and 7 bases from J; bases unmatched to any gene: 8. CDR1 and CDR2 (germline): SQVTM, ANQGSEA. This CDR3 spans 13 amino acids. Here the CDR3 reads CSSRTSGSQEQYF. CDR3 DNA: TGCAGCTCAAGGACTAGCGGGAGTCAAGAGCAGTACTTC.

This sequence joins TRBV18 and TRBJ2-1, with D perhaps matching TRBD2 (5 bases). CDR3 length: 14 amino acids. V lost 6 bases, J lost 9 bases, and 18 bases lay in between. The germline gives CDR1 KGHSH, CDR2 LQKENI. The CDR3 spells CASSALTAEGEQFF. The CDR3 bases are TGTGCCAGCTCCGCCCTAACGGCAGAGGGTGAGCAGTTCTTC.